This is a list of T cell receptor beta chains from one sample in a study of control samples from healthy donors and cancer patients. The repertoire was sequenced with immunoSEQ multiplex PCR; TCRdb's copy has only in-frame clones and lacks some. The sample has some 20,000 clones, approximately 82% seen once; the top ten hold 29%. Sequenced sample: PBMCs. These receptors all stem from a man of 80 years or more with head and neck cancer. Both conserved end residues are part of each CDR3. The D gene is left open where the match is weak. Size values are once, few and many counts, or a class for expanded clones, and some rows have none.

j_call clone_size v_call d_call cdr3_nt cdr3_aa
TRBJ2-5 NA TRBV7-8 NA TGTGCCAGCAGCTTAACCCCTTCACAAGAGACCCAGTACTTC CASSLTPSQETQYF
TRBJ1-1 NA TRBV5-6 NA TGTGCCAGCAGCTTGGGCTTCGGGACTGAAGCTTTCTTT CASSLGFGTEAFF
TRBJ1-2 NA TRBV6-5 NA TGTGCCAGCAGTTACACCCGGGACGGCGGCTATGGCTACACCTTC CASSYTRDGGYGYTF
TRBJ1-1 NA TRBV5-4 NA TGTGCCAGCAGCTTGGCCGCGGGGGTTACTGAAGCTTTCTTT CASSLAAGVTEAFF
TRBJ2-3 NA TRBV2 NA TGTGCCAGCAGTCCTCGACTTTTAAATAAGGATACGCAGTATTTT CASSPRLLNKDTQYF
TRBJ2-2 once TRBV6-2/TRBV6-3 TRBD2 TGTGCCAGCAGCAGACTAGCGGGTATAGGCGGGGAGCTGTTTTTT CASSRLAGIGGELFF
TRBJ2-4 NA TRBV7-8 NA TGTGCCAGCAGCCCCAGGGGTTGGGCAGCCAAAAACATTCAGTACTTC CASSPRGWAAKNIQYF
TRBJ1-2 few TRBV29-1 TRBD1 TGCAGCGTTGATAGCGCCGGACAGGGGATCTATGGCTACACCTTC CSVDSAGQGIYGYTF
TRBJ2-3 few TRBV29-1 TRBD1 TGCAGCGTCGATGCCCGGGACAGGGTTTATTCCGATACGCAGTATTTT CSVDARDRVYSDTQYF
TRBJ1-1 NA TRBV6-1 NA TGTGCCAGCAGTGAAGCGCTTGGTAGGGAAGGGGCGACTGAAGCTTTCTTT CASSEALGREGATEAFF
TRBJ1-1 NA TRBV30 TRBD1 TGTGCCTGGGAGACAGGGGCTATGAACACTGAAGCTTTCTTT CAWETGAMNTEAFF
TRBJ1-2 NA TRBV5-6 NA TGTGCCAGCAGCTTGTCAGGGGTCCGGCCCTATGGCTACACCTTC CASSLSGVRPYGYTF
TRBJ2-3 few TRBV9 TRBD2 TGTGCCAGCAGCGTAGGGGTGGCTAGCGGGGGTTCAGATACGCAGTATTTT CASSVGVASGGSDTQYF
TRBJ2-5 NA TRBV7-2 TRBD2 TGTGCCAGCAGCTTAGTTCGGCTAGCGGGAGTGGAGACCCAGTACTTC CASSLVRLAGVETQYF
TRBJ2-1 NA TRBV9 NA TGTGCCAGCAGCGTAGTCGGGGGCGTTGGGGACAATGAGCAGTTCTTC CASSVVGGVGDNEQFF
TRBJ2-7 NA TRBV19 TRBD1 TGTGCCAGTAGTCTGACAGGGGGAGCCTACGAGCAGTACTTC CASSLTGGAYEQYF
TRBJ2-1 NA TRBV2 NA TGTGCCAGCAGTGAAAATATGGGGCGACAGTTCTTC CASSENMGRQFF
TRBJ2-7 NA TRBV11-2 NA TGTGCCAGCAGCTTAGTCGGCGGGTTCGAGCAGTACTTC CASSLVGGFEQYF
TRBJ2-7 NA TRBV3-1/TRBV3-2 TRBD1 TGTGCCAGCAGCCAAGCCCCGGGACAGGTCTACGAGCAGTACTTC CASSQAPGQVYEQYF
TRBJ1-4 NA TRBV9 NA TGTGCCAGCAGCGCAAGGGACGGATTTAATGAAAAACTGTTTTTT CASSARDGFNEKLFF
TRBJ1-2 NA TRBV15 NA TGTGCCACCAGCAGAGATTTGGCAGGGCTTCATGGCTACACCTTC CATSRDLAGLHGYTF
TRBJ1-3 NA TRBV27 TRBD1 TGTGCCAGCAGTTGGACAGGGGCTGGAAACACCATATATTTT CASSWTGAGNTIYF
TRBJ2-1 NA TRBV7-2 NA TGTGCCAGCAGCTTTACTCTTTACAATGAGCAGTTCTTC CASSFTLYNEQFF
TRBJ2-2 NA TRBV9 NA TGTGCCAGCCAACGGGACAACGGGGAGCTGTTTTTT CASQRDNGELFF
TRBJ2-1 NA TRBV7-3 NA TGTGCCAGCAGCACTTACTCCTACAATGAGCAGTTCTTC CASSTYSYNEQFF
TRBJ2-2 NA TRBV2 TRBD1 TGTGCCAGCAGAAGACGGACAGGGAGGAACACCGGGGAGCTGTTTTTT CASRRRTGRNTGELFF
TRBJ1-6 NA TRBV7-2 NA TGTGCCAGCAGCTCCAGGGTAAATTCACCCCTCCACTTT CASSSRVNSPLHF
TRBJ1-1 few TRBV18 NA TGTGCCAGCTCACCGGCGGGGGGGCGCAATTCGCCTTTCTTT CASSPAGGRNSPFF
TRBJ2-7 NA TRBV25-1 NA TGTGCCAGCAGGGATGACAGGTTCTACGAGCAGTACTTC CASRDDRFYEQYF
TRBJ2-7 NA TRBV4-3 NA TGCGCCAGCAGCCAGAGGGCTAGAAGCTACGAGCAGTACTTC CASSQRARSYEQYF
TRBJ2-2 NA TRBV18 TRBD1 TGTGCCAGCTCAGCTGACAGGGGGCAGAACACCGGGGAGCTGTTTTTT CASSADRGQNTGELFF
TRBJ1-5 NA TRBV6-5 TRBD1 TGTGCCAGCAGACAGGGGGGTAGCAATCAGCCCCAGCATTTT CASRQGGSNQPQHF
TRBJ2-4 NA TRBV4-3 TRBD1 TGCGCCAGCAGCCAAGCGGGACAGAGTATAGCCAAAAACATTCAGTACTTC CASSQAGQSIAKNIQYF
TRBJ2-7 NA TRBV27 TRBD1 TGTGCCAGCAGTTCTATCCGGGCGACAGGGTGGAAGGAGCAGTACTTC CASSSIRATGWKEQYF
TRBJ1-1 NA TRBV23-1 NA TGCGCCGGCAGCCCGAACACTGAAGCTTTCTTT CAGSPNTEAFF
TRBJ1-6 NA TRBV4-1 NA TGCGCCAGCAGCCAAGAAAGGAGCTCACCCCTCCACTTT CASSQERSSPLHF
TRBJ2-7 NA TRBV5-1 NA TGCGCCAGCAGCTTCGGGGGGAGGACAGGAGGCTCCTACGAGCAGTACTTC CASSFGGRTGGSYEQYF
TRBJ2-7 NA TRBV5-1 TRBD1 TGCGCCAGCAGCTTGGGCGCAGGGGGCTACGAGCAGTACTTC CASSLGAGGYEQYF
TRBJ2-5 NA TRBV5-1 TRBD2 TGCGCCAGCAGCTTGGATTTAGCGGGCTACCGCACTGAGGAGACCCAGTACTTC CASSLDLAGYRTEETQYF
TRBJ2-5 NA TRBV6-5 NA TGTGCCAGCATGGGTACAGGGCCAGAGACTCAGTACTTC CASMGTGPETQYF
TRBJ1-1 NA TRBV10-3 TRBD1 TGTGCCATCAGTGAGGGGACAGGGGCGGCTTTCTTT CAISEGTGAAFF
TRBJ2-7 NA TRBV6-6 TRBD2 TGTGCCAGCAGTCCTAGCGGGGGCTCCTACGAGCAGTACTTC CASSPSGGSYEQYF
TRBJ1-1 NA TRBV19 NA TGTGCCAGTAGTATAGCTGGGGTGGACACTGAAGCTTTCTTT CASSIAGVDTEAFF
TRBJ2-2 NA TRBV5-8 NA TGTGCCAGCAGCTTGGTCAACACCGGGGAGCTGTTTTTT CASSLVNTGELFF
TRBJ2-3 NA TRBV11-2 TRBD2 TGTGCCAGCAGCTTAGGGACTAGGGATACGCAGTATTTT CASSLGTRDTQYF
TRBJ2-7 NA TRBV24-1 NA TGTGCCACCAGTGACCCTGGACAGTCATCCTACGAGCAGTACTTC CATSDPGQSSYEQYF